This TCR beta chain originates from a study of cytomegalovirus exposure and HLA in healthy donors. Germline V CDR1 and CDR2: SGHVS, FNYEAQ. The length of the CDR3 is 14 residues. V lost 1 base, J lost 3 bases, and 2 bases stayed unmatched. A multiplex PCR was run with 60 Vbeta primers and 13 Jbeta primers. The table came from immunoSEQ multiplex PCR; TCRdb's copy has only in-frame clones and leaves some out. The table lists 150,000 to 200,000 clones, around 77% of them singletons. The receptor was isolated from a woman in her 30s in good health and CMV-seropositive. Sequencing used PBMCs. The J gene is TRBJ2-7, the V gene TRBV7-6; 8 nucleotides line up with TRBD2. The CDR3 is CASSLGLAGYEQYF. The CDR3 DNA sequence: TGTGCCAGCAGCTTAGGGCTAGCGGGCTACGAGCAGTACTTC. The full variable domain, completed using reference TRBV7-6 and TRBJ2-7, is GAGVSQSPRYKVTKRGQDVALRCDPISGHVSLYWYRQALGQGPEFLTYFNYEAQQDKSGLPNDRFSAERPEGSISTLTIQRTEQRDSAMYRCASSLGLAGYEQYFGPGTRLTVT.